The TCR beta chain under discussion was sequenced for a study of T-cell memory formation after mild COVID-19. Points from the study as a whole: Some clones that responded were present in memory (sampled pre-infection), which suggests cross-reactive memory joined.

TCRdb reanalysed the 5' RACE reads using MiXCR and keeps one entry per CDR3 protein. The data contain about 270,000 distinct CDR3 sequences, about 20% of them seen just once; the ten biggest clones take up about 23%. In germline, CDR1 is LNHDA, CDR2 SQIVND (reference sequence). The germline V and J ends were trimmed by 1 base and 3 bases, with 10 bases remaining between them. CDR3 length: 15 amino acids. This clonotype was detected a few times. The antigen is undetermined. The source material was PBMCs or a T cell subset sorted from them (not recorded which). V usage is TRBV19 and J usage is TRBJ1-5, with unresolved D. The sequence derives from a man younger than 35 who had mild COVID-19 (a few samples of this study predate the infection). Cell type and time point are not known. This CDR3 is CASSIGPGTNQPQHF. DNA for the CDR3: TGTGCCAGTAGTATAGGTCCGGGAACCAATCAGCCCCAGCATTTT.